The following is a T cell receptor beta chain sequence with its context. The target antigen is unknown. V lost 6 bases, J lost 2 bases, and 17 bases lay in between. The CDR3 sequence is 15 residues long. In germline, CDR1 is MNHNS, CDR2 SASEGT. This sample stems from a study of OX40 agonist ivuxolimab in advanced cancers. Study-wide results and caveats: Some of the lowest clonal expansion was seen in partial responders at 0.1-3.0 mg/kg. Antigen specificity of clonally expanded peripheral T cells was not established.

Assay used: immunoSEQ multiplex PCR; TCRdb lists only in-frame clones, some missing. The repertoire holds some 58,000 clones, with approximately 86% as singletons. Source: CD4+ or CD8+ T cells sorted from blood, taken in a trial of the OX40 agonist ivuxolimab. This receptor was taken from an adult with an advanced solid tumor such as melanoma, head and neck, liver or kidney cancer. V is TRBV6-1 and J is TRBJ2-7, with D unresolved. The CDR3, as DNA: TGTGCCAGCAGGCAAGGTCCCAGCGTGGCCTACGAGCAGTACTTC. Translated, it gives CASRQGPSVAYEQYF.